One and the same sample provided the 29 T cell receptor beta chains below, sequenced in a study of blood T cell repertoires in COVID-19. The method was immunoSEQ multiplex PCR; TCRdb's version includes in-frame clones alone and lacks a portion of them. The repertoire consists of some 11,000 clones, with over 70% occurring once and the leading ten covering approximately 40%. Sequencing was performed on peripheral blood. All receptors come from a man older than 75 with acute or convalescent COVID-19.

The DNA of the CDR3 is TGTGCCAGCAGCTTAGGACGGACTAGCGGCACCGGGGAGCTGTTTTTT. Translation gives CASSLGRTSGTGELFF. V and J are TRBV7-3 and TRBJ2-2; TRBD2 aligns across 10 bases. Germline lookup yields CDR1 SGHTA and CDR2 FQGTGA. Trimming cost V 2 bases and J 4 bases; bases outside gene matches: 4. This CDR3 is 16 amino acids long.

The chain employs TRBV19 and TRBJ1-2; 9 bases map to TRBD1. Per the germline V gene, CDR1 is LNHDA and CDR2 is SQIVND (reference sequence). The V and J ends lost 5 bases and 4 bases, in that order; junction bases with no gene match: 8. The CDR3 covers 15 residues. CDR3 region: CASSEHRGRSYGYTF. The CDR3 region has the DNA TGTGCCAGTAGTGAACACAGGGGGCGCAGCTATGGCTACACCTTC.

The gene calls are TRBV7-8 and TRBJ1-2; a possible D gene is TRBD1 (5 bases). In germline, CDR1 is SGHVS, CDR2 FQNEAQ. V gave up 5 bases and J gave up 3 bases, with 13 bases separating them. This CDR3 has 14 residues. The CDR3 sequence is CASSDTGIYYGYTF. Here the CDR3 DNA reads TGTGCCAGCAGCGACACAGGAATCTACTATGGCTACACCTTC.

The V gene is TRBV5-4, the J gene TRBJ1-1; a possible D gene is TRBD1 (5 bases). V was trimmed by 4 bases and J by 3 bases, leaving 16 bases between them. Germline lookup yields CDR1 SGHNT and CDR2 YYREEE (reference sequence). There are 15 residues in the CDR3. This CDR3 is CASSLDPRVDTEAFF. The CDR3 nucleotides are TGTGCCAGCAGCCTAGACCCCAGGGTTGACACTGAAGCTTTCTTT.

This clone has a handful of counts. The chain employs TRBV7-2 and TRBJ1-6; 7 bases align to TRBD1. The CDR3 consists of 13 residues. V gave up 11 bases and J gave up 7 bases; unmatched junction bases: 8. Germline CDR1 and CDR2: SGHTA and FQGNSA. CDR3 residues: CAQGVSTNSPLHF. CDR3 nucleotides: TGTGCCCAGGGGGTCTCGACGAATTCACCCCTCCACTTT.

V gene TRBV10-3 combines with J gene TRBJ1-5, with 12 bases matching TRBD1. The germline gives CDR1 ENHRY, CDR2 SYGVKD. Unmatched junction bases numbered 6, after V lost 3 bases and J lost 9 bases. The CDR3 covers 15 residues. In nucleotides, the CDR3 is TGTGCCATCAGTGATTCCGGGACAGGGGGCAGGCCCCAGCATTTT. It translates to CAISDSGTGGRPQHF.

The CDR3, as DNA: TGTGCCAGCTCCCCATTTCAAACAACAGGGGGCGGGCTCAATGAGCAGTTCTTC. This gives the protein CASSPFQTTGGGLNEQFF. V usage is TRBV18 and J usage is TRBJ2-1, with 9 bases lining up with TRBD1. Losses at the gene ends were 6 bases for V and 6 bases for J; bases not matched to a gene: 18. This CDR3 comprises 18 residues. CDR1 is KGHSH and CDR2 is LQKENI in the germline V gene.

The rearrangement joins TRBV7-2 to TRBJ2-3, with TRBD2 matching 7 bases. V was clipped by 4 bases and J by 5 bases; unmatched bases: 12. The CDR3 contains 16 residues. Germline V gene sequence: CDR1 SGHTA, CDR2 FQGNSA. The CDR3 loop reads CASSSSLAWVRDTQYF. The DNA of the CDR3 is TGTGCCAGCAGCTCATCACTAGCGTGGGTTAGAGATACGCAGTATTTT.

The rearrangement links TRBV7-3 to TRBJ2-2; no firm D call. V lost 5 bases, J lost 6 bases, and 7 bases lay in between. CDR3 size: 12 residues. Germline V gives CDR1 SGHTA, CDR2 FQGTGA. CDR3 sequence reads: CASSRVSGELFF. CDR3 nucleotides: TGTGCCAGCAGCCGAGTGTCCGGGGAGCTGTTTTTT.

This sequence joins TRBV11-2 and TRBJ1-1, with a weak D call TRBD1 (6 bases). Trimming removed 5 bases from V and 1 base from J, with 11 bases in between. Germline V CDR1 and CDR2: SGHAT, FQNNGV. The CDR3 runs to 14 residues. CDR3 nucleotide sequence: TGTGCCAGCAGCGAGACCAGGGGGAACACTGAAGCTTTCTTT. It yields the protein CASSETRGNTEAFF.

The chain has TRBV9 and TRBJ1-3; no clear D gene. The germline CDR1 and CDR2 sequences are SGDLS and YYNGEE. This CDR3 has 15 residues. The V gene lost 7 bases and the J gene lost 4 bases, with 18 bases spanning the gap. CDR3 nucleotide sequence: TGTGCCAGCGGAGGTTCCCGGGGATGGGGAAACACCATATATTTT. Translation: CASGGSRGWGNTIYF.

This clone was recorded only once. The chain employs TRBV5-1 and TRBJ1-6, with a possible D match to TRBD1 (6 bases). This CDR3 has 17 residues. Germline V gene sequence: CDR1 SGHRS, CDR2 YFSETQ. Between the trimmed V and J ends, which lost 4 bases and 0 bases, there was a span of 14 bases. CDR3 in amino acids: CASSGGQPSSYNSPLHF. CDR3 in DNA: TGCGCCAGCAGCGGTGGACAGCCGAGCTCCTATAATTCACCCCTCCACTTT.

The rearrangement links TRBV28 to TRBJ1-3; D remains unclear. The CDR3 spans 15 residues. Looked up from germline, CDR1 is MDHEN and CDR2 is SYDVKM. Trimming pared 4 bases from V and 0 bases from J, leaving 10 bases between. The CDR3 DNA is TGTGCCAGCAGTTGGCTGGGCAGCTCTGGAAACACCATATATTTT. Translating it yields CASSWLGSSGNTIYF.

The chain is built from TRBV3-1 (or the pseudogene TRBV3-2) and TRBJ1-2; D is undetermined. The V end was cut by 1 base, the J end by 4 bases, with 13 bases between. CDR3 length equals 15 residues. The germline V gene has CDR1 LGHDT and CDR2 YNNKEL (reference sequence). CDR3 sequence (DNA): TGTGCCAGCAGCCAAGCCTACAGTGATCCCTATGGCTACACCTTC. As protein: CASSQAYSDPYGYTF.

This clone was picked up one time. V usage is TRBV19 and J usage is TRBJ2-5; 13 positions match TRBD2. The trim removed 6 bases at V and 5 bases at J, leaving 9 bases unmatched. The CDR3 has 16 amino acids. Looked up from germline, CDR1 is LNHDA and CDR2 is SQIVND (reference sequence). The CDR3 reads CASSPTSGGADETQYF. CDR3 DNA: TGTGCCAGTAGCCCTACTAGCGGGGGGGCCGACGAGACCCAGTACTTC.

A few counts support this clone. The J gene is TRBJ2-7, the V gene TRBV30, with 10 bases identical to TRBD2. The CDR3 is 17 amino acids. CDR1 is GTSNPN and CDR2 is SVGIG in the germline V gene (reference sequence). V gave up 2 bases and J gave up 2 bases; unmatched junction bases: 12. Here the CDR3 DNA reads TGTGCCTGGAGTATCCCTAGCGGGGGACCGAAGACCTACGAGCAGTACTTC. It translates to CAWSIPSGGPKTYEQYF.

The chain employs TRBV9 and TRBJ2-1; TRBD2 matches at 14 bases. Trimming took 0 bases from V and 3 from J; bases not matched to a gene: 2. Germline V gene sequence: CDR1 SGDLS, CDR2 YYNGEE. This CDR3 has 17 amino acids. CDR3 nucleotides: TGTGCCAGCAGCGTAGGGACTAGCGGGGGGCACTACAATGAGCAGTTCTTC. As protein: CASSVGTSGGHYNEQFF.

This sequence joins TRBV7-6 and TRBJ2-7, with TRBD1 matching 9 bases. Germline V lookup: CDR1 SGHVS, CDR2 FNYEAQ. The CDR3 contains 18 residues. With 0 bases clipped from V and 0 bases from J, the junction kept 9 bases outside the gene matches. CDR3: CASSLAPAGQGSSYEQYF. The CDR3 DNA reads as TGTGCCAGCAGCTTAGCGCCAGCCGGACAGGGGAGCTCCTACGAGCAGTACTTC. The full variable domain, its missing parts supplied by reference TRBV7-6 and TRBJ2-7, is GAGVSQSPRYKVTKRGQDVALRCDPISGHVSLYWYRQALGQGPEFLTYFNYEAQQDKSGLPNDRFSAERPEGSISTLTIQRTEQRDSAMYRCASSLAPAGQGSSYEQYFGPGTRLTVT.

The gene calls are TRBV3-1 (or the pseudogene TRBV3-2) and TRBJ2-7; 9 nucleotides align to TRBD2. V shed 1 base and J 4 bases; nucleotides not matched to a gene: 5. Germline CDR1 LGHDT, CDR2 YNNKEL (reference sequence). The CDR3 runs to 15 residues. CDR3 sequence reads: CASSQAGLAVYEQYF. As DNA, the CDR3 is TGTGCCAGCAGCCAAGCGGGACTAGCAGTTTACGAGCAGTACTTC.

With respect to this clone: At one of its ends the junction is not consistent with the germline gene, which may arise from a read error. The chain is built from TRBV7-8 and TRBJ2-2; TRBD2 might be the D (6 bases). The germline gives CDR1 SGHVS, CDR2 FQNEAQ. The CDR3 extends over 15 amino acids. CDR3 coding DNA: TGTGTCAGCAGCTTAGGGCGGGGCAACACCGGGGAGCTGTTTTTT. Protein sequence: CVSSLGRGNTGELFF.

The V and J genes are TRBV5-4 and TRBJ2-1; 10 positions match TRBD2. Per germline, CDR1 SGHNT and CDR2 YYREEE (reference sequence). This CDR3 spans 15 amino acids. Trimming cost V 3 bases and J 6 bases; bases outside gene matches: 6. DNA for the CDR3: TGTGCCAGCAGCTCACTAGCGGGGCCCGGCAATGAGCAGTTCTTC. Translation gives CASSSLAGPGNEQFF.

The chain carries TRBV24-1 and TRBJ2-5; 12 bases line up with TRBD2. The ends lost 8 bases at V and 5 bases at J; junction bases unmatched: 14. There are 17 residues in the CDR3. CDR1 and CDR2 (germline): KGHDR, SFDVKD. Here the CDR3 DNA reads TGTGCCACCACCCCTATTCCTAGCGGGGGGGCCATGGAGACCCAGTACTTC. This translates into CATTPIPSGGAMETQYF.

The rearrangement links TRBV27 to TRBJ1-6; no reliable D call. The CDR3 contains 19 residues. Germline CDR1 reads MNHEY; CDR2 reads SMNVEV (reference sequence). The V end was cut by 6 bases, the J end by 4 bases, with 25 bases between. The CDR3, as DNA: TGTGCCAGCAGCCCACTAATTCCAAGCCCTGGGGAGTATAATTCACCCCTCCACTTT. Translation: CASSPLIPSPGEYNSPLHF.

This clone appeared a single time. V is TRBV27 and J is TRBJ2-7; weak D call: TRBD2 (6 bases). V gave up 2 bases and J gave up 3 bases, with 14 bases separating them. This CDR3 has 15 residues. CDR1 is MNHEY, CDR2 SMNVEV, per germline (reference sequence). CDR3 sequence: CASSLGPGRSYEQYF. CDR3 in DNA: TGTGCCAGCAGTTTAGGCCCTGGGAGGAGCTACGAGCAGTACTTC.

The chain employs TRBV20-1 and TRBJ1-2; a possible D gene is TRBD1 (6 bases). Trimming removed 3 bases at V and 0 bases at J, with 17 bases between. The CDR3 length is 16 residues. Per germline, CDR1 DFQATT and CDR2 SNEGSKA (reference sequence). CDR3 sequence: CSASGLSDRTNYGYTF. CDR3 nucleotides: TGCAGTGCTAGTGGGCTTTCTGACAGGACTAACTATGGCTACACCTTC.

V usage is TRBV18 and J usage is TRBJ1-2; 9 bases match TRBD1. This CDR3 contains 16 residues. CDR1 is KGHSH and CDR2 is LQKENI in the germline V gene. J lost 6 bases, V lost 3 bases, and 11 bases had no gene match. CDR3 sequence (DNA): TGTGCCAGCTCACCCCTTCCGAGGACAGGGGTACATGGCTACACCTTC. Translating it yields CASSPLPRTGVHGYTF.

The chain combines TRBV5-1 with TRBJ2-5; 12 bases are a match to TRBD1. With V trimmed by 4 bases and J by 11 bases, 12 bases remained unmatched. CDR3 length equals 15 residues. Germline CDR1 and CDR2: SGHRS and YFSETQ. The CDR3 loop is CASSVGQGAGVTQYF. In DNA, the CDR3 is TGCGCCAGCAGCGTGGGACAGGGGGCTGGAGTAACTCAGTACTTC. Filled out from reference TRBV5-1 and TRBJ2-5, the complete variable domain reads KAGVTQTPRYLIKTRGQQVTLSCSPISGHRSVSWYQQTPGQGLQFLFEYFSETQRNKGNFPGRFSGRQFSNSRSEMNVSTLELGDSALYLCASSVGQGAGVTQYFGPGTRLLVL.

The chain joins TRBV9 to TRBJ2-1; 7 bases map to TRBD2. Germline V lookup: CDR1 SGDLS, CDR2 YYNGEE. CDR3 length: 14 amino acids. The trim removed 3 bases at V and 11 bases at J, leaving 11 bases unmatched. CDR3: CASSAALSAGQQFF. CDR3 sequence (DNA): TGTGCCAGCAGCGCGGCCCTATCAGCGGGGCAGCAGTTCTTC. The entire variable domain, with the rest obtained from reference TRBV9 and TRBJ2-1, is as follows: DSGVTQTPKHLITATGQRVTLRCSPRSGDLSVYWYQQSLDQGLQFLIQYYNGEERAKGNILERFSAQQFPDLHSELNLSSLELGDSALYFCASSAALSAGQQFFGPGTRLTVL.

The chain recombines TRBV6-5 with TRBJ2-5; TRBD1 aligns across 7 bases. The CDR3 has 15 residues. The germline V gene encodes CDR1 MNHEY and CDR2 SVGAGI. Trimming cost V 7 bases and J 0 bases; bases outside gene matches: 8. The CDR3 sequence: CASKDPDRYQETQYF. CDR3 DNA: TGTGCCAGCAAAGATCCGGACAGGTACCAAGAGACCCAGTACTTC.